This note documents a single T cell receptor (beta chain) sequence. Its antigen is not known. A template switching step contributed a universal primer site, while unique molecular identifiers were present in the cDNA. TCRdb analysed the 5' RACE reads with MiXCR anew, one entry per CDR3 protein. This sample has a few hundred thousand distinct CDR3 sequences, with around 15% found just once. These data originate in a study of identical twins. General study points: Twins shared beta out-of-frame sequences in excess, but this excess was weaker. With monozygotic twins, out-of-frame TCR alpha sharing exceeded what models estimated.

Germline lookup yields CDR1 SGDLS and CDR2 YYNGEE. The CDR3 length is 14 residues. V lost 10 bases and J lost 1, with 14 bases in between. Each donor was a healthy Caucasian. These data were likewise used in another study, on yellow fever vaccine responses in identical twins.

Input material: CD4+ T cells sorted from blood. The chain joins TRBV9 to TRBJ2-2, with D perhaps TRBD2 (5 bases). The TCR was taken from a woman under 30 in good health. CDR3 sequence reads: CASNPGENTGELFF. The DNA for the CDR3 is TGTGCCTCAAACCCCGGGGAGAACACCGGGGAGCTGTTTTTT.